This TCR beta chain was obtained from a study of CD8+CD57+ T cells in acquired aplastic anemia. As to this clonotype: Its specificity is not known.

Whole-study findings and limits: CD8+ Simpson's diversity in patients was not significantly different from that in controls. Patients and controls shared just under 30 CD8+ CDR3 sequences, highly expressed in patients.

The template for TCR beta VDJ and CDR3 sequence profiling was genomic DNA. TCRdb analysed the reads with MiXCR anew, one entry per CDR3 protein. The sample carries 400,000 to 600,000 distinct CDR3 sequences, around 32% recorded once. Germline CDR1 is SGHVS and CDR2 is FQNEAQ. The CDR3 loop spans 15 amino acids. Germline trimming cut 1 base from V and 7 bases from J; bases unmatched to any gene: 6. Patients chosen for sequencing had shown CD8+CD57+ cell expansion by flow cytometry. This rearrangement joins TRBV7-8 to TRBJ2-5, with 10 bases identical to TRBD2. The receptor comes from a human donor with aplastic anemia. The sequenced sample consisted of sorted CD4+, CD8+, or CD8+CD57+ T cells (not recorded which) from PBMCs. CDR3: CASSLGASGGSTQYF. CDR3 in DNA: TGTGCCAGCAGCTTAGGGGCTAGCGGGGGTTCGACCCAGTACTTC.